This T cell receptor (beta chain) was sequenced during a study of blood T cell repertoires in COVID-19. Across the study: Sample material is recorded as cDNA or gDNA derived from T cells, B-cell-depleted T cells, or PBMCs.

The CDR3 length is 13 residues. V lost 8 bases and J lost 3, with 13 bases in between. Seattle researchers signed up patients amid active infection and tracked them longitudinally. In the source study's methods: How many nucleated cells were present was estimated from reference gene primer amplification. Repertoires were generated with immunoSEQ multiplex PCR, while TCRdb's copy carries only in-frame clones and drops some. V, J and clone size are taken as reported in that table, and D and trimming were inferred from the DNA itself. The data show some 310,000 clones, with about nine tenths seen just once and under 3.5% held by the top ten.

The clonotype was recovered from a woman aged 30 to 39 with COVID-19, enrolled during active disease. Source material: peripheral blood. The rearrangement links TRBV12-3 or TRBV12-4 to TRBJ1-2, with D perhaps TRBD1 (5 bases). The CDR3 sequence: CASGGVIHYGYTF. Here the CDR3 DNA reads TGTGCCAGCGGGGGGGTAATTCACTATGGCTACACCTTC.